This entry features one T cell receptor (beta chain) sequence. Its specificity is not known. The CDR3 length is 16 residues. The germline CDR1 and CDR2 sequences are SNHLY and FYNNEI. The ends lost 10 bases at V and 7 bases at J; junction bases unmatched: 11. The sample originates from a study of T cell responses to AZD1222 COVID-19 vaccine. The study, taken as a whole, reports: Vaccine-associated CD4 TCRs spanned spike, dominant at 160-218 and 743-854.

The assay was immunoSEQ multiplex PCR, and TCRdb's table has in-frame clones only and misses some. Here the sample spans about 160,000 clones, 88% being singletons. Sequencing was performed on peripheral blood, taken 28 days after the second AZD1222 dose. The clonotype originates from an adult who received the AZD1222 COVID-19 vaccine. J is TRBJ2-1 and V is TRBV2; TRBD2 matches at 15 bases. CDR3 in DNA: TGTGCCACCCCAATGTGGGGGACTAGCGGGGGGAATGAGCAGTTCTTC. Encoded protein: CATPMWGTSGGNEQFF.